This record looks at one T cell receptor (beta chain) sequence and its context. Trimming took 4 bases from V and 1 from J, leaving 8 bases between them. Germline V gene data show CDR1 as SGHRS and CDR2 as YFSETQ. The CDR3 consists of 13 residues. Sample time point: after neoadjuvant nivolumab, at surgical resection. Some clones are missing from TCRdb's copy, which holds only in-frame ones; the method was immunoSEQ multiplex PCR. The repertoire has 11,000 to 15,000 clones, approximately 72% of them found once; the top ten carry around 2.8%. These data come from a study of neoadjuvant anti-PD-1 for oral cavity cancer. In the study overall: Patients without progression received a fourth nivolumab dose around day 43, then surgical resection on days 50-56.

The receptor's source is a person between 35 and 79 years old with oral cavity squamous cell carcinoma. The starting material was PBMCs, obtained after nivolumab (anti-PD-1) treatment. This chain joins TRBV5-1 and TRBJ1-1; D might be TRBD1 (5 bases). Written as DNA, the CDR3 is TGCGCCAGCAGCCAACAGGCGAACACTGAAGCTTTCTTT. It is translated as CASSQQANTEAFF.